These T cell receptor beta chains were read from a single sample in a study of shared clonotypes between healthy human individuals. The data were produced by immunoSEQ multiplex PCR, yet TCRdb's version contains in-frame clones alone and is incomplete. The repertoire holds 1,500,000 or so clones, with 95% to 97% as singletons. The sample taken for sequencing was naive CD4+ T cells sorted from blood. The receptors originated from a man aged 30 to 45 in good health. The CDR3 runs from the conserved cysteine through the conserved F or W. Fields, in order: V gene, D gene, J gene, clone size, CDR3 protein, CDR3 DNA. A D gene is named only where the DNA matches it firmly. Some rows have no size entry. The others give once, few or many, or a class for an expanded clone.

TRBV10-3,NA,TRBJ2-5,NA,CAISESAVETQYF,TGTGCCATCAGTGAGTCCGCGGTGGAGACCCAGTACTTC
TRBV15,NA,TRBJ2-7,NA,CATSRGGRGVLYEQYF,TGTGCCACCAGCAGAGGGGGTAGGGGGGTCCTCTACGAGCAGTACTTC
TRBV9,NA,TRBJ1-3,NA,CASSPGGNTIYF,TGTGCCAGCAGCCCAGGGGGAAACACCATATATTTT
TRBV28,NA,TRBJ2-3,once,CASSLVGGTDTQYF,TGTGCCAGCAGTTTAGTCGGGGGCACAGATACGCAGTATTTT
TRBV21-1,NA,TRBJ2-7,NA,CASSKVYHGRGYEQYF,TGTGCCAGCAGCAAAGTCTATCACGGCAGGGGCTACGAGCAGTACTTC
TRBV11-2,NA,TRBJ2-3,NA,CASSLERVDTQYF,TGTGCCAGCAGCTTAGAAAGGGTAGATACGCAGTATTTT
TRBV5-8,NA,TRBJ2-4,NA,CASSLRQGGKNIQYF,TGTGCCAGCAGCTTGCGGCAGGGGGGCAAAAACATTCAGTACTTC
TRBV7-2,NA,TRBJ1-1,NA,CASSPSRLIKAFF,TGTGCCAGCAGCCCCTCCCGACTCATCAAAGCTTTCTTT
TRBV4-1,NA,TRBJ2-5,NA,CASSQTGARRETQYF,TGCGCCAGCAGCCAGACCGGGGCCCGGCGAGAGACCCAGTACTTC
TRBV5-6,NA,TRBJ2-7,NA,CASSLYGDSVYEQYF,TGTGCCAGCAGCTTGTATGGCGATTCGGTTTACGAGCAGTACTTC
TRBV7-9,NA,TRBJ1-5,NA,CASSSDSANQPQHF,TGTGCCAGCAGCTCTGACAGCGCCAATCAGCCCCAGCATTTT
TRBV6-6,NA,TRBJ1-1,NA,CASIDPPVNTEAFF,TGTGCCAGCATCGACCCCCCAGTGAACACTGAAGCTTTCTTT
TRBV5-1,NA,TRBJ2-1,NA,CASSPTGRYRNSSDEQFF,TGCGCCAGCAGCCCCACGGGACGATATAGAAACTCGTCGGATGAGCAGTTCTTC
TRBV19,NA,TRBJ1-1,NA,CASRLDTEAFF,TGTGCCAGTAGGTTGGACACTGAAGCTTTCTTT
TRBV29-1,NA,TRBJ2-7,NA,CSVGGVGSSYEQYF,TGCAGCGTTGGGGGGGTCGGTAGCTCCTACGAGCAGTACTTC
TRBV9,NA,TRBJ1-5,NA,CASSPDFRGQPQHF,NA
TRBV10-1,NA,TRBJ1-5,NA,CASSLNSNQPQHF,TGCGCCAGCAGCCTTAATAGCAATCAGCCCCAGCATTTT
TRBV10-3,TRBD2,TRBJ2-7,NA,CAISGTSGNYEQYF,TGTGCCATCAGTGGGACTAGCGGCAACTACGAGCAGTACTTC
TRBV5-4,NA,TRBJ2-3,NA,CASSSSPRGEDTQYF,TGTGCCAGCAGCTCATCACCCAGGGGGGAAGATACGCAGTATTTT
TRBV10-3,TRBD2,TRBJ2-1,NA,CAIRASGRAEFF,TGTGCCATCAGGGCTAGCGGGAGGGCCGAGTTCTTC
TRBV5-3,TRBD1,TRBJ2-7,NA,CATQGTASYEQYF,TGTGCCACCCAAGGGACAGCGTCCTACGAGCAGTACTTC
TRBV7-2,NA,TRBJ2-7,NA,CASSLGREQYF,TGTGCCAGCAGCTTAGGCCGCGAGCAGTACTTC
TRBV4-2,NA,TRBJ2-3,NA,CASSQDPRGADTQYF,TGTGCCAGCAGCCAAGATCCCCGTGGAGCAGATACGCAGTATTTT
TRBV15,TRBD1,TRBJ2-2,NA,CATNRDRTGELFF,TGTGCCACAAACCGGGACAGAACCGGGGAGCTGTTTTTT
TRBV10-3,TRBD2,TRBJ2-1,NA,CAISYQLADEGNEQFF,TGTGCCATCAGCTATCAACTAGCGGACGAGGGGAATGAGCAGTTCTTC
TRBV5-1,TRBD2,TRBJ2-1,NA,CASSLALVASGRGKLSYNEQFF,TGCGCCAGCAGCTTGGCTCTCGTGGCTAGCGGGAGGGGGAAGCTCTCCTACAATGAGCAGTTCTTC
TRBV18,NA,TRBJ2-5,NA,CASSPKLGETQYF,TGTGCCAGCTCCCCTAAGCTGGGGGAGACCCAGTACTTC
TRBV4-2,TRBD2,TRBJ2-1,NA,CASSQVGLAGSVSNEQFF,TGTGCCAGCAGCCAAGTGGGACTAGCGGGATCGGTCTCCAATGAGCAGTTCTTC
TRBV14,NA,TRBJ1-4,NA,CASSPLGQSTNEKLFF,TGTGCCAGCAGCCCTCTCGGACAGTCAACTAATGAAAAACTGTTTTTT
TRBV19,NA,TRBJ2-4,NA,CASSRWVAGVQRAKNIQYF,TGTGCCAGTAGCCGATGGGTTGCGGGTGTCCAAAGGGCCAAAAACATTCAGTACTTC
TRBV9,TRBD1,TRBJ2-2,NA,CASSARGTGYPGELFF,TGTGCCAGCAGCGCTCGCGGGACAGGGTATCCCGGGGAGCTGTTTTTT
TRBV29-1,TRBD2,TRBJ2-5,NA,CSARGELAGAETQYF,TGCAGCGCCAGAGGAGAACTAGCGGGGGCAGAGACCCAGTACTTC
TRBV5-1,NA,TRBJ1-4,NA,CASSFRLNEKLFF,TGCGCCAGCAGCTTCCGGTTAAATGAAAAACTGTTTTTT
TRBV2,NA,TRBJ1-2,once,CASSEDGQFGYTF,TGTGCCAGCAGTGAAGATGGGCAGTTCGGATACACCTTC
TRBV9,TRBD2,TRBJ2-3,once,CASSVLSGSTDTQYF,TGTGCCAGCAGCGTTTTGAGCGGGAGTACAGATACGCAGTATTTT
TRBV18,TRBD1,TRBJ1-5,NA,CASSPTGINQPQHF,TGTGCCAGCTCACCGACAGGGATTAATCAGCCCCAGCATTTT
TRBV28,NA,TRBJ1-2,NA,CASSFVGAVEYGYTF,TGTGCCAGCAGTTTTGTAGGGGCGGTTGAGTATGGCTACACCTTC
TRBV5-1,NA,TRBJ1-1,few,CASSLRQAGYQDTEAFF,TGCGCCAGCAGCTTGCGTCAGGCAGGATACCAGGACACTGAAGCTTTCTTT
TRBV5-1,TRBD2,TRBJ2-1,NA,CASSLVGTSYNEQFF,TGCGCCAGCAGCTTGGTAGGGACTAGCTACAATGAGCAGTTCTTC
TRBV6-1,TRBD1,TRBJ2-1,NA,CASSDAGQGYNEQFF,TGTGCCAGCAGTGATGCGGGACAGGGTTACAATGAGCAGTTCTTC
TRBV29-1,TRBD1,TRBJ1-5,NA,CSVGQGSNQPQHF,TGCAGCGTTGGACAGGGTAGCAATCAGCCCCAGCATTTT
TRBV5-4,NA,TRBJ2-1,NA,CASQPGGVVYNEQFF,TGTGCCAGCCAACCCGGCGGAGTTGTATACAATGAGCAGTTCTTC
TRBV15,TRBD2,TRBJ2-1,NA,CATSTEYGGLAGNNEQFF,TGTGCCACCAGCACCGAATATGGGGGGCTAGCGGGAAACAATGAGCAGTTCTTC
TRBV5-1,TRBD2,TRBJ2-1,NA,CASSLSGRVIYEQFF,TGCGCCAGCAGCCTTAGCGGGAGGGTTATCTATGAGCAGTTCTTC
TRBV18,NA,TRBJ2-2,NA,CASSRVAEHANTGELFF,TGTGCCAGCTCACGAGTAGCGGAACACGCGAACACCGGGGAGCTGTTTTTT
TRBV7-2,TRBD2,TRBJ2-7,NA,CASSLVGLPQDYEQYF,TGTGCCAGCAGCTTGGTGGGACTACCCCAAGATTACGAGCAGTACTTC
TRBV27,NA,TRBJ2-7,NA,CASSSRTGEQYF,TGTGCCAGCAGTTCGCGAACGGGAGAGCAGTACTTC
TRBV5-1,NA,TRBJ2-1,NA,CASSLGAYNEQFF,TGCGCCAGCAGCTTGGGTGCCTATAATGAGCAGTTCTTC
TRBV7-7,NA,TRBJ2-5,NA,CASSLGARETQYF,TGTGCTAGCAGCTTAGGCGCTCGGGAGACCCAGTACTTC
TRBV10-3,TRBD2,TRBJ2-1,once,CAISDPSGRATYNEQFF,TGTGCCATCAGTGACCCTAGCGGGAGGGCCACCTACAATGAGCAGTTCTTC
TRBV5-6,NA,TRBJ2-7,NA,CASSLNSGSAYEQYF,TGTGCCAGCAGCTTGAATTCAGGTTCTGCCTACGAGCAGTACTTC
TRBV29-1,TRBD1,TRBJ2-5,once,CSVDTPLHRAPGQGGLAETLNQYF,TGCAGCGTTGATACTCCACTACACAGAGCTCCGGGACAGGGTGGGCTAGCGGAAACCTTAAACCAGTACTTC
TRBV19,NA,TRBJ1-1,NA,CASTGMSGGRFNTEAFF,TGTGCCAGTACGGGTATGTCCGGGGGCCGATTTAACACTGAAGCTTTCTTT